The 30 T cell receptor beta chains below were found in one sample sequenced in a study of cytomegalovirus exposure and HLA in healthy donors. Both 60 Vbeta primers and 13 Jbeta primers went into the PCR. The data were produced by immunoSEQ multiplex PCR, yet TCRdb's version contains in-frame clones alone and is incomplete. The sample holds under 150,000 clones. The sequencing input was PBMCs. The receptors originated from a woman between 40 and 50 years old in good health and CMV-seronegative.

This chain links TRBV6-5 with TRBJ1-1; TRBD1 aligns across 8 bases. Germline V gene lookup returns CDR1 MNHEY and CDR2 SVGAGI. The CDR3 length is 15 residues. V lost 6 bases and J lost 1; bases outside the gene matches: 7. This chain's CDR3 is CASRFTGTGNTEAFF. The CDR3 coding sequence is TGTGCCAGCAGGTTCACCGGGACAGGGAACACTGAAGCTTTCTTT.

This chain links TRBV29-1 with TRBJ2-5, with D possibly TRBD2 on 6 matching bases. This CDR3 comprises 12 residues. The germline V gene has CDR1 SQVTM and CDR2 ANQGSEA. Trimming pared 3 bases from V and 3 bases from J, leaving 8 bases between. CDR3 sequence (DNA): TGCAGCGTTGAGGGACTTAAAGAGACCCAGTACTTC. Protein: CSVEGLKETQYF.

V is TRBV19 and J is TRBJ1-5, with TRBD1 matching over 7 bases. The CDR3 sequence is 15 residues long. In germline, CDR1 is LNHDA, CDR2 SQIVND (reference sequence). Unmatched junction bases numbered 5, after V lost 6 bases and J lost 0 bases. The CDR3 loop is CASSDGTVSNQPQHF. The CDR3 DNA sequence: TGTGCCAGTAGCGACGGGACAGTTAGCAATCAGCCCCAGCATTTT.

The rearrangement uses TRBV12-5 and TRBJ1-2; no clear D gene. Trimming cost V 1 base and J 3 bases, with 18 bases left between them. The CDR3 totals 17 residues. Germline V lookup: CDR1 LGHNT, CDR2 FRNRAP. The CDR3 loop reads CASGLEPFGVQYYGYTF. CDR3 coding DNA: TGTGCTAGTGGTTTGGAGCCCTTCGGGGTCCAATACTATGGCTACACCTTC.

The chain's CDR3 is CASSLGDTEAFF. The CDR3 DNA sequence: TGCGCCAGCAGCCTTGGAGATACTGAAGCTTTCTTT. The chain employs TRBV5-1 and TRBJ1-1; D remains unclear. V gave up 4 bases and J gave up 5 bases, with 9 bases separating them. Germline-derived CDR1 and CDR2 are SGHRS and YFSETQ. The CDR3 extends over 12 amino acids.

The chain couples TRBV18 to TRBJ1-6; 9 bases fit TRBD1. The CDR3 runs to 16 residues. The germline gives CDR1 KGHSH, CDR2 LQKENI. V was clipped by 3 bases and J by 9 bases; unmatched bases: 9. Here the CDR3 reads CASSPDVGQGSSPLHF. CDR3 bases: TGTGCCAGCTCACCGGACGTGGGACAGGGTAGTTCACCCCTCCACTTT.

This rearrangement joins TRBV9 to TRBJ2-2, with D possibly being TRBD2 (6 bases). V was pared by 7 bases and J by 7 bases, with 14 bases between. The length of the CDR3 is 13 residues. Germline CDR1 is SGDLS and CDR2 is YYNGEE. The CDR3 coding sequence is TGTGCCAGCTCGCGGGACCGCCACGGGGAGCTGTTTTTT. Its protein is CASSRDRHGELFF.

J is TRBJ2-1 and V is TRBV10-3; D unresolved. Between the trimmed V and J ends, which lost 5 bases and 6 bases, there was a span of 11 bases. CDR1 and CDR2 from the germline V gene are ENHRY and SYGVKD. The CDR3 covers 13 residues. CDR3 coding DNA: TGTGCCATCAGTACGCCGGGTGCCAATGAGCAGTTCTTC. As protein: CAISTPGANEQFF.

CDR3 nucleotides: TGTGCCACCAGCAGATACAGGAAAGGGGATGAGCAGTTCTTC. The encoded protein is CATSRYRKGDEQFF. The V gene is TRBV15, the J gene TRBJ2-1; the D gene is possibly TRBD1 (5 bases). Germline lookup yields CDR1 LNHNV and CDR2 YYDKDF (reference sequence). Trimming took off 2 bases at V and 8 bases at J, with 13 bases between the two ends. CDR3 length: 14 amino acids. Looking up the rest from reference TRBV15 and TRBJ2-1 gives the full variable domain: DAMVIQNPRYQVTQFGKPVTLSCSQTLNHNVMYWYQQKSSQAPKLLFHYYDKDFNNEADTPDNFQSRRPNTSFCFLDIRSPGLGDTAMYLCATSRYRKGDEQFFGPGTRLTVL.

V and J are TRBV5-1 and TRBJ2-5; tentative D call: TRBD2 (5 bases). The CDR3 extends over 15 amino acids. V was cut by 2 bases and J by 1 base, with 12 bases left in between. Germline V CDR1 and CDR2: SGHRS, YFSETQ. Here the CDR3 reads CASSLDGRGQETQYF. The CDR3 DNA reads TGCGCCAGCAGCTTAGACGGACGGGGCCAAGAGACCCAGTACTTC.

V and J are TRBV18 and TRBJ1-2, with D hard to call. This CDR3 has 14 amino acids. Trimming stripped 0 bases from V and 8 bases from J, with 13 bases between. From germline, CDR1 is KGHSH and CDR2 LQKENI. The CDR3 nucleotides read TGTGCCAGCTCACCACCCCCGGGAAAGGACGGCTACACCTTC. It specifies CASSPPPGKDGYTF.

V and J are TRBV10-3 and TRBJ2-7, with a tentative D call TRBD1 (5 bases). The V gene's germline CDR1 is ENHRY and CDR2 SYGVKD. V lost 6 bases and J lost 2, with 8 bases in between. CDR3 size: 12 residues. The CDR3 DNA sequence: TGTGCCATCAGCGAACAGGCCTACGAGCAGTACGTC. Translating it yields CAISEQAYEQYV.

The chain has TRBV5-1 and TRBJ2-7; D is possibly TRBD1 (5 bases). Germline V lookup: CDR1 SGHRS, CDR2 YFSETQ. The CDR3 has 14 residues. V lost 4 bases to trimming and J lost 5 bases, with 16 bases between them. The CDR3 region has the DNA TGCGCCAGCAGCCCGGATGCAGGGTACAACGAGCAGTACGTC. Its translation is CASSPDAGYNEQYV.

The rearrangement links TRBV7-2 to TRBJ2-3; TRBD2 agrees at 14 bases. V was pared by 3 bases and J by 11 bases, with 4 bases of the junction left unmatched. This CDR3 contains 14 residues. The V gene's germline CDR1 is SGHTA and CDR2 FQGNSA. For the CDR3, the DNA is TGTGCCAGCAGCTTCGGGACTAGCGGGGGTGTGCAGTATTTT. This translates into CASSFGTSGGVQYF.

This sequence joins TRBV5-4 and TRBJ2-1; D call uncertain. V was shortened by 4 bases and J by 8 bases, with 13 bases between the two germline ends. Germline V gene data show CDR1 as SGHNT and CDR2 as YYREEE (reference sequence). The CDR3 loop spans 13 amino acids. CDR3 bases: TGTGCCAGCAGCCCAGACTCCCCACATGAGCAGTTCTTC. It codes for CASSPDSPHEQFF.

The chain is built from TRBV28 and TRBJ2-4; 9 bases match TRBD1. Trimming removed 4 bases from V and 1 base from J; junction bases left unmatched: 8. Germline V gene data show CDR1 as MDHEN and CDR2 as SYDVKM. The CDR3 spans 17 residues. Written as DNA, the CDR3 is TGTGCCAGCAGTTCCCTAGGGGACAGGGCCGCCAAAAACATTCAGTACTTC. Translated, it gives CASSSLGDRAAKNIQYF.

The chain carries TRBV4-3 and TRBJ1-2, with D possibly TRBD1 on 6 matching bases. Trimming removed 1 base at V and 4 bases at J, with 13 bases between. The CDR3 length is 15 residues. The germline CDR1 and CDR2 sequences are LGHNA and YSLEER. The CDR3: CASSQVITGRYGYTF. As DNA, the CDR3 is TGCGCCAGCAGCCAAGTTATAACAGGGCGCTATGGCTACACCTTC.

The chain employs TRBV5-1 and TRBJ1-2, with 8 positions matching TRBD1. The CDR3 spans 14 residues. Per germline, CDR1 SGHRS and CDR2 YFSETQ. V lost 1 base and J lost 2; bases outside the gene matches: 1. The CDR3 region has the DNA TGCGCCAGCAGCTTGCAGGGGGCCAACTATGGCTACACCTTC. Its translation is CASSLQGANYGYTF.

This sequence joins TRBV6-5 and TRBJ1-1; TRBD1 agrees at 11 bases. The CDR3 totals 16 residues. Trimming took 0 bases from V and 5 from J; bases not matched to a gene: 5. Germline loops: CDR1 MNHEY, CDR2 SVGAGI. DNA for the CDR3: TGTGCCAGCAGTTACTCGGGGACAGGGGGAAAAACTGAAGCTTTCTTT. Its translation is CASSYSGTGGKTEAFF.

This chain links TRBV6-5 with TRBJ2-6; D unresolved. Germline V gene data show CDR1 as MNHEY and CDR2 as SVGAGI. Trimming shortened V by 6 bases and J by 0 bases, and 9 bases separated the two germline ends. The CDR3 loop spans 15 amino acids. The CDR3 region has the DNA TGTGCCAGCAGAAAATTGAGCTCTGGGGCCAACGTCCTGACTTTC. Amino acids: CASRKLSSGANVLTF.

The genes are TRBV6-5 and TRBJ1-1; no reliable D call. This CDR3 spans 12 amino acids. The germline V gene has CDR1 MNHEY and CDR2 SVGAGI. V was shortened by 7 bases and J by 1 base, with 7 bases between the two germline ends. CDR3 bases: TGTGCCAGCACCCGGGGGAACACTGAAGCTTTCTTT. Translated, it gives CASTRGNTEAFF.

As to this clone: This specimen includes other DNA sequences encoding the same CDR3. The chain carries TRBV5-5 and TRBJ1-1, with a possible D match to TRBD1 (6 bases). V lost 2 bases and J lost 5, with 10 bases in between. The CDR3 sequence is 13 residues long. In germline, CDR1 is SGHKS, CDR2 YYEKEE (reference sequence). CDR3 DNA: TGTGCCAGCAGCTTACAGGGTAATACTGAAGCTTTCTTT. This gives the protein CASSLQGNTEAFF.

The V call is TRBV2, the J call TRBJ2-2, with D maybe TRBD2 (5 bases). CDR1 SNHLY and CDR2 FYNNEI come from the germline V gene. CDR3 size: 15 residues. V was clipped by 3 bases and J by 2 bases, with 10 bases between them. Here the CDR3 reads CASSERAANTGELFF. The CDR3 DNA reads TGTGCCAGCAGTGAGAGGGCGGCAAACACCGGGGAGCTGTTTTTT.

The chain uses TRBV6-5 and TRBJ1-1; D unclear. V was trimmed by 5 bases and J by 3 bases, leaving 7 bases between them. The CDR3 is 12 residues long. Germline V lookup: CDR1 MNHEY, CDR2 SVGAGI. The CDR3 sequence: CASSTPDTEAFF. CDR3 nucleotide sequence: TGTGCCAGCAGTACACCTGACACTGAAGCTTTCTTT.

This chain uses TRBV7-2 with TRBJ2-7; possible D gene TRBD1, 6 bases. V was pared by 2 bases and J by 2 bases, with 13 bases between. Germline-derived CDR1 and CDR2 are SGHTA and FQGNSA. The CDR3 extends over 15 amino acids. CDR3 coding DNA: TGTGCCAGCAGCTTACACTTAGGGGGAGCCTACGAGCAGTACTTC. It translates to CASSLHLGGAYEQYF.

J is TRBJ2-1 and V is TRBV11-2, with D perhaps matching TRBD1 (5 bases). This CDR3 contains 13 residues. With 1 base removed from V and 6 bases from J, the gap between germline ends came to 7 bases. Germline V CDR1 and CDR2: SGHAT, FQNNGV. The CDR3 loop reads CASSLGRVNEQFF. In DNA form, the CDR3 reads TGTGCCAGCAGCTTAGGCAGGGTCAATGAGCAGTTCTTC.

The chain uses TRBV15 and TRBJ2-5, with D maybe TRBD1 (6 bases). V shed 5 bases and J shed 3 bases, with 10 bases lying between them. Germline V gene data show CDR1 as LNHNV and CDR2 as YYDKDF (reference sequence). The CDR3 loop spans 13 amino acids. CDR3 region: CATSPRTEETQYF. CDR3 sequence (DNA): TGTGCCACCAGCCCCCGGACAGAAGAGACCCAGTACTTC.

V and J are TRBV7-2 and TRBJ2-5; 15 bases map to TRBD2. V shed 2 bases, J shed 7 bases, and the junction held 8 bases outside the gene matches. CDR3 size: 17 residues. CDR1 is SGHTA and CDR2 is FQGNSA in the germline V gene. The CDR3 is CASSLSGLAGGVGTQYF. The CDR3 bases are TGTGCCAGCAGCTTATCGGGACTAGCGGGGGGCGTCGGGACCCAGTACTTC.

V and J are TRBV15 and TRBJ1-5; D uncertain. The CDR3 is made up of 15 amino acids. The germline V and J ends were trimmed by 1 base and 0 bases, with 7 bases remaining between them. Germline CDR1 LNHNV, CDR2 YYDKDF (reference sequence). The CDR3 spells CATSRAYYSNQPQHF. The CDR3 DNA is TGTGCCACCAGCAGAGCCTACTATAGCAATCAGCCCCAGCATTTT.

The chain employs TRBV5-1 and TRBJ2-5; tentatively, D is TRBD1 (6 bases). V was pared by 3 bases and J by 5 bases, with 17 bases between. The CDR3 contains 15 residues. Germline V gives CDR1 SGHRS, CDR2 YFSETQ. The CDR3 nucleotides are TGCGCCAGCAGCTCCCGAGGTGGGGGCCCGGAGACCCAGTACTTC. It is translated as CASSSRGGGPETQYF.